The T cell receptor (beta chain) described here comes from a study of T cell repertoires in cytomegalovirus infection. Overall study: Indicated by public TCR beta signatures were CMV infection and matching HLA type. Study-wide points: Clonotype analysis showed dominance of the ex vivo response by HLA-C-restricted CMV-specific TCR beta clonotypes.

As concerns this clonotype: What it binds is unknown.

CDR1 and CDR2 (germline): DFQATT, SNEGSKA (reference sequence). V was trimmed by 6 bases and J by 2 bases, leaving 16 bases between them. The CDR3 spans 14 residues. In TCRdb, the reads were re-called with MiXCR into one record per CDR3 protein. The sample holds hundreds of thousands of distinct CDR3 sequences, 25% to 40% seen once. The clonotype was recovered from a human donor in good health (CMV status not recorded). Some clones in this sample may be carry-over from other donors' samples. The sample here was cultured CD8+ T cells from PBMCs, taken from culture after CMV antigen stimulation. This chain joins TRBV20-1 and TRBJ1-2; D is ambiguous. The CDR3 loop reads CSAVRGVGNYGYTF. The CDR3 bases are TGCAGTGCCGTCCGGGGAGTGGGAAACTATGGCTACACCTTC.